What follows are 25 T cell receptor beta chains derived from one specimen sequenced in a study of cytomegalovirus exposure and HLA in healthy donors. Vbeta (60) and Jbeta (13) primers were used in the PCR. Data came from immunoSEQ multiplex PCR; TCRdb stores just in-frame clones and leaves some out. The sample lists roughly 200,000 clones, roughly 13% occurring once. The material sequenced was PBMCs. The source of these receptors is a man aged 50-59 years in good health and CMV-seropositive.

This chain links TRBV5-1 with TRBJ1-2; 10 bases align to TRBD1. The J segment lost 2 bases and the V segment lost 4 bases, leaving 8 bases of the junction unmatched. The CDR3 contains 16 residues. Germline-derived CDR1 and CDR2 are SGHRS and YFSETQ. CDR3 in DNA: TGCGCCAGCAGCCAGGGACAGGGGCCCCGCAACTATGGCTACACCTTC. Amino acid sequence: CASSQGQGPRNYGYTF.

This CDR3 reads CASSRGASGNTIYF. The CDR3, as DNA: TGTGCCAGCAGTCGGGGGGCTTCTGGAAACACCATATATTTT. The chain recombines TRBV11-3 with TRBJ1-3; D possibly corresponds to TRBD1 (6 bases). The V gene lost 6 bases and the J gene lost 1 base, with 10 bases spanning the gap. Germline CDR1 SGHNT, CDR2 YENEEA. CDR3 size: 14 residues.

This clone has more than one count but fewer than ten. The chain is built from TRBV30 and TRBJ2-7; D may be TRBD1 (5 bases). V shed 2 bases and J shed 3 bases, with 14 bases lying between them. This CDR3 spans 14 amino acids. In germline, CDR1 is GTSNPN, CDR2 SVGIG (reference sequence). The CDR3 protein is CAWSLGQVNYEQYF. CDR3 in DNA: TGTGCCTGGAGTCTGGGGCAGGTAAACTACGAGCAGTACTTC.

This clone turned up a few times. The genes are TRBV12-5 and TRBJ2-2; TRBD1 matches 9 bases. Germline lookup yields CDR1 LGHNT and CDR2 FRNRAP. The ends lost 3 bases at V and 1 base at J; junction bases unmatched: 6. The CDR3 consists of 17 residues. The CDR3 DNA reads TGTGCTAGTGGTTTTGGGTGGGGACAGGGGAACACCGGGGAGCTGTTTTTT. Protein: CASGFGWGQGNTGELFF. Full variable domain (missing parts from reference TRBV12-5 and TRBJ2-2): DARVTQTPRHKVTEMGQEVTMRCQPILGHNTVFWYRQTMMQGLELLAYFRNRAPLDDSGMPKDRFSAEMPDATLATLKIQPSEPRDSAVYFCASGFGWGQGNTGELFFGEGSRLTVL.

A few counts support this clone. This rearrangement joins TRBV27 to TRBJ1-2; D may be TRBD1 (5 bases). Trimming left V 6 bases short and J 7 bases short, with 15 bases between. This CDR3 is 13 amino acids long. CDR1 is MNHEY and CDR2 is SMNVEV in the germline V gene (reference sequence). The CDR3 DNA sequence: TGTGCCAGCAGACTAAATTTCGGGGGTGGCTACACCTTC. This gives the protein CASRLNFGGGYTF.

This chain connects TRBV7-2 to TRBJ2-4; 7 bases map to TRBD2. This CDR3 is built from 15 residues. The V and J ends lost 2 bases and 3 bases, in that order; junction bases with no gene match: 4. Looked up from germline, CDR1 is SGHTA and CDR2 is FQGNSA. The CDR3 sequence is CASSLYGGGKNIQYF. The CDR3 DNA is TGTGCCAGCAGCTTATATGGGGGGGGCAAAAACATTCAGTACTTC. Filled out from reference TRBV7-2 and TRBJ2-4, the complete variable domain reads GAGVSQSPSNKVTEKGKDVELRCDPISGHTALYWYRQSLGQGLEFLIYFQGNSAPDKSGLPSDRFSAERTGGSVSTLTIQRTQQEDSAVYLCASSLYGGGKNIQYFGAGTRLSVL.

The V call is TRBV4-3, the J call TRBJ2-4, with 7 bases lining up with TRBD2. This CDR3 comprises 15 residues. Germline lookup yields CDR1 LGHNA and CDR2 YSLEER. The ends lost 0 bases at V and 4 bases at J; junction bases unmatched: 3. The CDR3 DNA sequence: TGCGCCAGCAGCCAAGATTGGGGGGGGAAAAACATTCAGTACTTC. It specifies CASSQDWGGKNIQYF.

J is TRBJ1-2 and V is TRBV27; D not certain. Trimming pared 9 bases from V and 6 bases from J, leaving 20 bases between. The CDR3 is made up of 14 amino acids. In germline, CDR1 is MNHEY, CDR2 SMNVEV (reference sequence). CDR3 amino acids: CASQPRGGGHGYTF. CDR3 DNA: TGTGCCAGTCAACCCCGGGGAGGTGGCCATGGCTACACCTTC.

The gene calls are TRBV21-1 and TRBJ1-6; the D segment call TRBD1 is taken from the table without a DNA check. TRBV21-1 is tagged as a pseudogene. There are 17 residues in the CDR3. The CDR3 here is CASIQDSQFSYNSPLHF. As DNA, the CDR3 is TGTGCCAGCATCCAGGATAGTCAATTCTCCTATAATTCACCCCTCCACTTT.

The sample holds a few counts of this clone. J is TRBJ2-2 and V is TRBV7-6; TRBD1 aligns across 8 bases. Trimming cost V 5 bases and J 1 base; bases outside gene matches: 6. From germline, CDR1 is SGHVS and CDR2 FNYEAQ. There are 16 residues in the CDR3. The CDR3 DNA reads TGTGCCAGCAGCACCCGACAGGGGTTGAACACCGGGGAGCTGTTTTTT. Its protein product is CASSTRQGLNTGELFF.

In this sample, this clone turned up a few times. The V and J genes are TRBV5-6 and TRBJ2-3, with D tentatively TRBD2 (7 bases). From germline, CDR1 is SGHDT and CDR2 YYEEEE. There are 15 residues in the CDR3. The germline V and J ends were trimmed by 2 bases and 2 bases, with 12 bases remaining between them. The CDR3 nucleotides read TGTGCCAGCAGCTTTCGGGGGGCTCACACAGATACGCAGTATTTT. It is translated as CASSFRGAHTDTQYF.

This clone was seen more than once but under ten times. The V and J genes are TRBV6-5 and TRBJ2-3; 9 bases fit TRBD1. The CDR3 runs 14 residues. V was clipped by 5 bases and J by 3 bases; unmatched bases: 3. Germline values: CDR1 MNHEY, CDR2 SVGAGI. The CDR3: CASSLGQGTDTQYF. The CDR3 coding sequence is TGTGCCAGCAGTCTCGGACAGGGGACAGATACGCAGTATTTT.

The CDR3 DNA reads as TGTGCCAGCAGCTTGGGGGCAGAAAACTATGGCTACACCTTC. Protein product: CASSLGAENYGYTF. This chain connects TRBV7-2 to TRBJ1-2, with a possible D match to TRBD1 (6 bases). The CDR3 is 14 residues long. Germline V gives CDR1 SGHTA, CDR2 FQGNSA. The germline V and J ends were trimmed by 3 bases and 2 bases, with 10 bases remaining between them. Supplemented by reference TRBV7-2 and TRBJ1-2, the full variable domain reads GAGVSQSPSNKVTEKGKDVELRCDPISGHTALYWYRQSLGQGLEFLIYFQGNSAPDKSGLPSDRFSAERTGGSVSTLTIQRTQQEDSAVYLCASSLGAENYGYTFGSGTRLTVV.

Details on this clone: The same CDR3 can be traced to other DNA sequences in this sample. In DNA form, the CDR3 reads TGTGCCTGGAGTGTGGAGGCTAACTATGGCTACACCTTC. It encodes CAWSVEANYGYTF. This chain links TRBV30 with TRBJ1-2; D ambiguous. V dropped 0 bases and J dropped 0 bases, with 5 bases sitting between them. CDR1 is GTSNPN and CDR2 is SVGIG in the germline V gene (reference sequence). There are 13 residues in the CDR3.

The V and J genes are TRBV7-2 and TRBJ2-4, with no clear D. The germline CDR1 and CDR2 sequences are SGHTA and FQGNSA. The length of the CDR3 is 14 residues. Trimming took 1 base from V and 6 from J, leaving 10 bases between them. In DNA form, the CDR3 reads TGTGCCAGCAGCTTAGTGGCAGCGTTAAACATTCAGTACTTC. Translating gives CASSLVAALNIQYF.

The chain couples TRBV30 to TRBJ2-7, with 8 bases identical to TRBD2. This CDR3 spans 11 amino acids. Germline assignment: CDR1 GTSNPN and CDR2 SVGIG (reference sequence). V lost 4 bases to trimming and J lost 6 bases; unmatched junction nucleotides: 2. DNA of the CDR3: TGTGCCTGGACCGGGGGGGGCGAGCAGTACGTC. This sequence encodes CAWTGGGEQYV.

This clone has more than one count but fewer than ten. The chain recombines TRBV4-1 with TRBJ2-3; TRBD2 aligns across 7 bases. The CDR3 is 16 amino acids. Trimming cost V 7 bases and J 3 bases; bases outside gene matches: 13. Germline assignment: CDR1 MGHRA and CDR2 YSYEKL. The CDR3 protein is CASTQRGLGWTDTQYF. The CDR3 nucleotides read TGCGCCAGCACCCAGCGGGGCTTGGGGTGGACAGATACGCAGTATTTT.

The chain is built from TRBV4-3 and TRBJ2-1, with TRBD1 matching over 7 bases. Germline values: CDR1 LGHNA, CDR2 YSLEER. After removal of 1 base from V and 7 bases from J, the junction contained 7 bases not matched to a gene. CDR3 length equals 15 residues. The CDR3: CASSQGQGTRNEQFF. The CDR3 DNA follows: TGCGCCAGCAGCCAAGGACAGGGTACTCGTAATGAGCAGTTCTTC.

The gene calls are TRBV19 and TRBJ1-5; weak D call: TRBD1 (5 bases). In germline, CDR1 is LNHDA, CDR2 SQIVND (reference sequence). The CDR3 is made up of 13 amino acids. Trimming removed 4 bases from V and 5 bases from J, with 9 bases in between. The CDR3 is CASSKEGHQPQHF. CDR3 nucleotide sequence: TGTGCCAGTAGTAAGGAGGGACATCAGCCCCAGCATTTT.

This clone was detected only a few times. The rearrangement links TRBV11-2 to TRBJ2-2, with 7 nucleotides matching TRBD2. Germline CDR1 reads SGHAT; CDR2 reads FQNNGV. V was clipped by 2 bases and J by 0 bases; unmatched bases: 3. The CDR3 extends over 16 amino acids. The CDR3 DNA follows: TGTGCCAGCAGCTTACTCGGGGGGACGAACACCGGGGAGCTGTTTTTT. Translated, it gives CASSLLGGTNTGELFF.

The CDR3 DNA sequence: TGCGCCAGCAGTGACCGCAGGGGAACTAGCACAGATACGCAGTATTTT. This codes for CASSDRRGTSTDTQYF. The chain employs TRBV10-1 and TRBJ2-3; possible D gene TRBD1, 6 bases. The V gene lost 3 bases and the J gene lost 0 bases, with 13 bases spanning the gap. This CDR3 contains 16 residues. Per the germline V gene, CDR1 is WNHNN and CDR2 is SYGVQD (reference sequence).

This clone was picked up a small number of times. The CDR3 loop reads CACSGNSYNEQFF. DNA of the CDR3: TGTGCCTGTTCAGGGAACTCCTACAATGAGCAGTTCTTC. V is TRBV30 and J is TRBJ2-1, with D tentatively TRBD1 (5 bases). Germline V gene lookup returns CDR1 GTSNPN and CDR2 SVGIG (reference sequence). The CDR3 totals 13 residues. V was shortened by 6 bases and J by 0 bases, with 9 bases between the two germline ends.

Comment on this clone: A read error may account for a junction end that differs from germline. The rearrangement links TRBV5-6 to TRBJ2-7; TRBD2 matches 8 bases. CDR1 is SGHDT and CDR2 is YYEEEE in the germline V gene. This CDR3 has 12 amino acids. CDR3 region: CASSSPDQRETF. As DNA, the CDR3 is TGTGCCAGCAGCTCCCCAGACCAGCGGGAGACTTTC.

The sample holds a few counts of this clone. The chain links TRBV11-3 to TRBJ2-7; tentatively, D is TRBD1 (5 bases). V lost 3 bases and J 2 bases, leaving 14 bases between the germline ends. Per the germline V gene, CDR1 is SGHNT and CDR2 is YENEEA. The CDR3 loop spans 15 amino acids. The CDR3 is CASSFGFPRAYEQYF. The CDR3 DNA reads TGTGCCAGCAGCTTCGGGTTTCCCAGGGCCTACGAGCAGTACTTC.

The chain links TRBV7-3 to TRBJ2-5; 8 bases match TRBD2. Germline V gene lookup returns CDR1 SGHTA and CDR2 FQGTGA. J gave up 2 bases and V 3 bases, and 2 bases lay outside the gene matches. CDR3 length equals 14 residues. The CDR3 reads CASSLAGGQETQYF. In DNA form, the CDR3 reads TGTGCCAGCAGCTTGGCGGGGGGACAAGAGACCCAGTACTTC.